These 20 T cell receptor beta chains were all obtained from the same sample, sequenced in a study of Ad26.COV2.S vaccination and SARS-CoV-2 variants. Sequencing used immunoSEQ multiplex PCR; TCRdb keeps in-frame clones, though not all of them. The sample includes approximately 450,000 clones, 80% to 95% of them seen just once. Documented treatment: 15 to 20 received Ad26.COV2.S at low or high dose, single or two shots; a few received placebo; per-sample allocation not given. Material that was analyzed had been drawn on day 63 after the first vaccine or placebo injection. The sequences come from peripheral blood, collected in a trial of Ad26.COV2.S vaccine versus placebo. All receptors come from a person aged 18-60 years who received the Ad26.COV2.S COVID-19 vaccine or a placebo.

The chain has TRBV6-5 and TRBJ2-5, with 8 bases that match TRBD2. Germline CDR1 and CDR2: MNHEY and SVGAGI. The CDR3 covers 15 residues. J lost 0 bases, V lost 8 bases, and 8 bases had no gene match. CDR3 DNA: TGTGCCAGCGGGGGGGCACTAGCGGACCAAGAGACCCAGTACTTC. Translation gives CASGGALADQETQYF.

The chain uses TRBV24-1 and TRBJ2-1; D not resolved. Trimming removed 2 bases from V and 6 bases from J, with 10 bases in between. The germline V gene has CDR1 KGHDR and CDR2 SFDVKD. This CDR3 contains 14 residues. In DNA form, the CDR3 reads TGTGCCACCAGTGATTCCGGACCCCGCAATGAGCAGTTCTTC. Encoded protein: CATSDSGPRNEQFF.

This chain connects TRBV4-1 to TRBJ2-3; 9 bases match TRBD2. Germline CDR1 is MGHRA and CDR2 is YSYEKL. Trimming at V came to 5 bases and at J to 6 bases, leaving 9 bases not matched to a gene. The CDR3 spans 15 residues. The CDR3 coding sequence is TGCGCCAGCAGCACCCTAGCGGGAACTTTCGATACGCAGTATTTT. Translated, it gives CASSTLAGTFDTQYF.

The chain combines TRBV5-4 with TRBJ2-7; 9 bases fit TRBD1. Germline lookup yields CDR1 SGHNT and CDR2 YYREEE (reference sequence). This CDR3 has 15 residues. The ends lost 3 bases at V and 4 bases at J; junction bases unmatched: 8. In DNA, the CDR3 is TGTGCCAGCAGCTACCCGGGACAGGGACAATACGAGCAGTACTTC. This codes for CASSYPGQGQYEQYF.

The rearrangement joins TRBV29-1 to TRBJ1-3; the D gene is possibly TRBD1 (6 bases). This CDR3 contains 13 residues. V lost 6 bases, J lost 4 bases, and 13 bases lay in between. Germline CDR1 SQVTM, CDR2 ANQGSEA. The CDR3 coding sequence is TGCAGCGTGCACACAGGGTTCGGAAACACCATATATTTT. As protein: CSVHTGFGNTIYF.

The rearrangement links TRBV6-5 to TRBJ2-7; D ambiguous. Germline V CDR1 and CDR2: MNHEY, SVGAGI. This CDR3 is built from 14 residues. Trimming stripped 6 bases from V and 2 bases from J, with 14 bases between. CDR3 DNA: TGTGCCAGCAGCCTTCACAGATTTACCTACGAGCAGTACTTC. Translated: CASSLHRFTYEQYF.

The chain joins TRBV27 to TRBJ2-1; D tentatively fits TRBD1 or TRBD2 (5 bases each). The CDR3 covers 14 residues. Germline V gene sequence: CDR1 MNHEY, CDR2 SMNVEV (reference sequence). Trimming shortened V by 7 bases and J by 2 bases, and 12 bases separated the two germline ends. In DNA, the CDR3 is TGTGCCAGCACCCCCTCGGGACCCTACAATGAGCAGTTCTTC. This encodes CASTPSGPYNEQFF.

The V gene is TRBV7-9, the J gene TRBJ2-7; D may be TRBD1 or TRBD2 (5 bases each). The CDR3 is made up of 14 amino acids. CDR1 is SEHNR, CDR2 FQNEAQ, per germline (reference sequence). Trimming removed 5 bases at V and 5 bases at J, with 16 bases between. The CDR3 loop is CASSLQMGRDEQYF. In DNA, the CDR3 is TGTGCCAGCAGCCTACAGATGGGACGTGACGAGCAGTACTTC.

The rearrangement joins TRBV5-8 to TRBJ2-1; 9 bases are a match to TRBD1. Trimming took 6 bases from V and 3 from J; bases not matched to a gene: 10. The CDR3 runs to 16 residues. Per the germline V gene, CDR1 is SGHTS and CDR2 is YDEGEE. CDR3 residues: CASMIIAGQGYNEQFF. CDR3 nucleotides: TGTGCCAGCATGATCATCGCGGGACAGGGCTACAATGAGCAGTTCTTC.

The chain uses TRBV3-1 (or the pseudogene TRBV3-2) and TRBJ2-1; D gene uncertain. Germline CDR1 and CDR2: LGHDT and YNNKEL (reference sequence). V was shortened by 2 bases and J by 7 bases, with 9 bases between the two germline ends. This CDR3 is 13 amino acids long. Written as DNA, the CDR3 is TGTGCCAGCAGCCAACCACCCTTAAATGAGCAGTTCTTC. Protein: CASSQPPLNEQFF.

This clone was observed a single time. The genes are TRBV27 and TRBJ2-7; D uncertain. The V end lost 2 bases, the J end lost 5 bases, and 16 bases lay between the germline ends. Germline V CDR1 and CDR2: MNHEY, SMNVEV (reference sequence). This CDR3 spans 15 amino acids. The CDR3 nucleotides are TGTGCCAGCAGTTTAAAGCAAATCGTAATTAACGAGCAGTACTTC. This gives the protein CASSLKQIVINEQYF.

This clone turned up a few times. The CDR3 DNA reads as TGTGCCAGCAGAGTCGGGCTAACTCGTACCGGGGAGCTGTTTTTT. Its protein is CASRVGLTRTGELFF. The chain carries TRBV6-5 and TRBJ2-2; unclear D gene. The CDR3 is 15 amino acids. V dropped 6 bases and J dropped 5 bases, with 16 bases sitting between them. From germline, CDR1 is MNHEY and CDR2 SVGAGI.

This chain links TRBV18 with TRBJ1-1; D not certain. Germline V gives CDR1 KGHSH, CDR2 LQKENI. V shed 2 bases and J shed 2 bases, with 9 bases lying between them. This CDR3 is built from 14 residues. CDR3 in amino acids: CASSPTEKNTEAFF. CDR3 nucleotides: TGTGCCAGCTCACCAACGGAGAAAAACACTGAAGCTTTCTTT.

The V and J genes are TRBV19 and TRBJ2-5; TRBD2 matches at 10 bases. J gave up 1 base and V 5 bases, and 4 bases lay outside the gene matches. The CDR3 runs to 15 residues. The germline V gene has CDR1 LNHDA and CDR2 SQIVND (reference sequence). The CDR3 loop reads CASSALAGVQETQYF. For the CDR3, the DNA is TGTGCCAGTAGTGCCCTAGCGGGAGTCCAAGAGACCCAGTACTTC.

J is TRBJ2-2 and V is TRBV5-4; 7 bases agree with TRBD2. The CDR3 is 16 residues long. V lost 3 bases, J lost 0 bases, and 5 bases stayed unmatched. Germline V gives CDR1 SGHNT, CDR2 YYREEE (reference sequence). DNA of the CDR3: TGTGCCAGCAGCTCCCTAGCGGCCGCGAACACCGGGGAGCTGTTTTTT. This codes for CASSSLAAANTGELFF.

The V and J genes are TRBV6-5 and TRBJ2-7; 8 bases fit TRBD2. Germline V gene sequence: CDR1 MNHEY, CDR2 SVGAGI. The ends lost 8 bases at V and 5 bases at J; junction bases unmatched: 11. This CDR3 contains 14 residues. The CDR3, as DNA: TGTGCCAGCGGAGGGAGACTAGCGAGCCACGAGCAGTACTTC. This gives the protein CASGGRLASHEQYF.

The V gene is TRBV24-1, the J gene TRBJ1-2; D gene unclear. The CDR3 is 12 residues long. The V end was cut by 1 base, the J end by 6 bases, with 5 bases between. Germline V CDR1 and CDR2: KGHDR, SFDVKD. CDR3 protein: CATSDFSHGYTF. The DNA of the CDR3 is TGTGCCACCAGTGATTTTTCCCATGGCTACACCTTC.

J is TRBJ2-1 and V is TRBV6-6; the D gene is possibly TRBD2 (5 bases). The germline CDR1 and CDR2 sequences are MNHNY and SVGAGI (reference sequence). Trimming removed 6 bases from V and 5 bases from J, with 11 bases in between. The CDR3 has 13 amino acids. Here the CDR3 DNA reads TGTGCCAGCAGCCTAGCCGGAAACAATGAGCAGTTCTTC. Translating it yields CASSLAGNNEQFF.

This chain uses TRBV19 with TRBJ1-5; 8 nucleotides agree with TRBD1. The CDR3 loop spans 16 amino acids. Germline CDR1 and CDR2: LNHDA and SQIVND (reference sequence). V lost 3 bases and J lost 7; bases outside the gene matches: 11. Here the CDR3 DNA reads TGTGCCAGTAGTATTGGATCAGGGGGCGATCGACAGCCCCAGCATTTT. Encoded protein: CASSIGSGGDRQPQHF.

This clone was detected only a few times. The chain employs TRBV19 and TRBJ2-7, with D uncertain. Trimming cost V 6 bases and J 1 base, with 10 bases left between them. CDR1 LNHDA and CDR2 SQIVND come from the germline V gene (reference sequence). CDR3 size: 13 residues. The CDR3 region is CASREHRSYEQYF. CDR3 nucleotides: TGTGCCAGTAGAGAACATAGGTCCTACGAGCAGTACTTC.